The entry below describes one T cell receptor beta chain. cDNA came from roughly 0.53 to 1 ug RNA primed by random hexamers. MiXCR was run by TCRdb on the immunoSEQ multiplex PCR reads, yielding one entry per CDR3 protein. The data show 120,000 to 150,000 distinct CDR3 sequences, with under 97% seen just once and less than 0.085% held by the top ten. The data belong to a study of CD8 T cells in Susac syndrome. Across the study: When blood was collected, patients with Susac syndrome were therapy-naive, were taking corticosteroids, or were receiving intravenous immunoglobulin alone.

Germline CDR1 and CDR2: SGDLS and YYNGEE. The CDR3 is made up of 15 amino acids. J lost 5 bases, V lost 0 bases, and 7 bases had no gene match. The receptor was derived from a human donor with Susac syndrome. The sequenced material came from CD4+ T cells from PBMCs. J is TRBJ2-5 and V is TRBV9; 7 bases align to TRBD2. The CDR3 protein is CASSVASGLKETQYF. The CDR3 DNA is TGTGCCAGCAGCGTAGCTTCGGGACTAAAGGAGACCCAGTACTTC.